This TCR beta chain derives from a study of Ad26.COV2.S vaccination and SARS-CoV-2 variants. Treatment meaning: some 20 received Ad26.COV2.S at low or high dose, single or two shots; roughly five received placebo; per-sample allocation not given. Following the first vaccine or placebo injection, samples were taken on day 63. Its platform was an Ad26 vector, and its expressed antigen was Wuhan-strain SARS-CoV-2 spike. V was clipped by 3 bases and J by 2 bases, with 11 bases between them. Germline lookup yields CDR1 MNHEY and CDR2 SVGAGI. The CDR3 is made up of 14 amino acids. In regard to this clone: Its antigen is still unknown. Other DNA sequences in this specimen translate into the identical CDR3.

Assay: immunoSEQ multiplex PCR; the TCRdb copy retains only in-frame clones and omits some. The repertoire consists of hundreds of thousands of clones, with around 92% occurring once and the leading ten covering about 1.5%. Findings and limits, study-wide: Spike-specific TCR breadth ran higher among vaccine recipients than placebo recipients.

Specimen: peripheral blood, collected in a trial of Ad26.COV2.S vaccine versus placebo. This chain links TRBV6-5 with TRBJ2-7, with a tentative D call TRBD2 (5 bases). This sequence originates from a person aged 18-60 years who received the Ad26.COV2.S COVID-19 vaccine or a placebo. The CDR3 protein is CASSYGGRTYEQYF. DNA of the CDR3: TGTGCCAGCAGTTATGGCGGGCGGACCTACGAGCAGTACTTC.